This is a list of T cell receptor beta chains from one sample in a study of cytomegalovirus exposure and HLA in healthy donors. Profiled with immunoSEQ multiplex PCR; TCRdb holds only in-frame clones, not every one. The top ten hold around 4.3% of the sample, which has 150,000 to 200,000 clones, 79% seen once. Sequencing input: PBMCs. These receptors were taken from a woman aged 25 to 39 in good health and CMV-seropositive. Each CDR3 is given with its conserved first and last residue. Fields, in order: V gene, J gene, clone size, CDR3 length, D gene, CDR3 DNA, CDR3 protein. A D gene is named only where the DNA matches it firmly. The size of a clone is reported for some rows only, either as once, few or many, or as a class for expanded clones.

v_gene: TRBV10-2
j_gene: TRBJ1-1
abundance: NA
len: 15
d_gene: TRBD1
CDR3nt: TGCGCCAGCAGCGACAGGGTTGAGGCTCGCACTGAAGCTTTCTTT
CDR3aa: CASSDRVEARTEAFF

v_gene: TRBV7-9
j_gene: TRBJ1-1
abundance: NA
len: 14
d_gene: NA
CDR3nt: TGTGCCAGCAGCTTAGAGGGGACTGACACTGAAGCTTTCTTT
CDR3aa: CASSLEGTDTEAFF

v_gene: TRBV4-1
j_gene: TRBJ2-3
abundance: NA
len: 17
d_gene: NA
CDR3nt: TGCGCCAGCAGCCAAGCCTCTGGGGGACTTTTCACAGATACGCAGTATTTT
CDR3aa: CASSQASGGLFTDTQYF

v_gene: TRBV15
j_gene: TRBJ1-6
abundance: few
len: 17
d_gene: NA
CDR3nt: TGTGCCACCAGCAGAGCCCCATGGGACTCGTATAATTCACCCCTCCACTTT
CDR3aa: CATSRAPWDSYNSPLHF

v_gene: TRBV2
j_gene: TRBJ1-1
abundance: NA
len: 17
d_gene: NA
CDR3nt: TGTGCCAGCAGGGTTAAGAGGGGGGGGGACATGAACACTGAAGCTTTCTTT
CDR3aa: CASRVKRGGDMNTEAFF

v_gene: TRBV11-2
j_gene: TRBJ2-2
abundance: few
len: 15
d_gene: NA
CDR3nt: TGTGCCAGCACCTCACGGCTAGATCGGGACGGGGAGCTGTTTTTT
CDR3aa: CASTSRLDRDGELFF

v_gene: TRBV12-5
j_gene: TRBJ2-1
abundance: NA
len: 16
d_gene: TRBD2
CDR3nt: TGTGCTAGTGGTCGGCCGGGGACTAGCGGGAGCGGTGAGCAGTTCTTC
CDR3aa: CASGRPGTSGSGEQFF

v_gene: TRBV6-6
j_gene: TRBJ1-1
abundance: NA
len: 13
d_gene: NA
CDR3nt: TGTGCCAGCTTGGACAGCGAGAACACTGAAGCTTTCTTT
CDR3aa: CASLDSENTEAFF

v_gene: TRBV7-2
j_gene: TRBJ1-2
abundance: NA
len: 15
d_gene: TRBD1
CDR3nt: TGTGCCAGCAGCTCCATTCCGGGACAGAGATATGGCTACACCTTC
CDR3aa: CASSSIPGQRYGYTF

v_gene: TRBV2
j_gene: TRBJ2-1
abundance: NA
len: 15
d_gene: TRBD1
CDR3nt: TGTGCCAGCAGTTTCGGGACAGGTACCTACAATGAGCAGTTCTTC
CDR3aa: CASSFGTGTYNEQFF

v_gene: TRBV7-7
j_gene: TRBJ2-5
abundance: NA
len: 14
d_gene: NA
CDR3nt: TGTGCCAGCAGCTTAGGCAGGGTCGGGGAGACCCAGTACTTC
CDR3aa: CASSLGRVGETQYF

v_gene: TRBV11-2
j_gene: TRBJ2-5
abundance: NA
len: 15
d_gene: NA
CDR3nt: TGTGCCAGCAGCGATGAAGTGGGAGGGGGGGAGACCCAGTACTTC
CDR3aa: CASSDEVGGGETQYF

v_gene: TRBV7-2
j_gene: TRBJ1-5
abundance: NA
len: 17
d_gene: NA
CDR3nt: TGTGCCAGCAGCTTAGAAGGCAGGGGTTATAGCAATCAGCCCCAGCATTTT
CDR3aa: CASSLEGRGYSNQPQHF

v_gene: TRBV4-3
j_gene: TRBJ2-1
abundance: NA
len: 15
d_gene: TRBD2
CDR3nt: TGCGCCAGCAGCAGGTCGAGCGGGAGGATCTATGAGCAGTTCTTC
CDR3aa: CASSRSSGRIYEQFF

v_gene: TRBV15
j_gene: TRBJ2-6
abundance: NA
len: 18
d_gene: TRBD2
CDR3nt: TGTGCCACCAGCAGATTTAGCGGGGGCAACTCTGGGGCCAACGTCCTGACTTTC
CDR3aa: CATSRFSGGNSGANVLTF

v_gene: TRBV7-2
j_gene: TRBJ2-7
abundance: NA
len: 17
d_gene: TRBD2
CDR3nt: TGTGCCAGCAGCTTAGTCTTCCTAGCGGGAGCCAAGTACGAGCAGTACTTC
CDR3aa: CASSLVFLAGAKYEQYF

v_gene: TRBV7-2
j_gene: TRBJ2-2
abundance: NA
len: 16
d_gene: TRBD2
CDR3nt: TGTGCCAGCCGAGTAGCGGGGGGCTCTAACACCGGGGAGCTGTTTTTT
CDR3aa: CASRVAGGSNTGELFF

v_gene: TRBV5-5
j_gene: TRBJ2-7
abundance: NA
len: 16
d_gene: TRBD2
CDR3nt: TGTGCCAGCACCCAGCGGGAGGGCTTCTCTTCCTACGAGCAGTACTTC
CDR3aa: CASTQREGFSSYEQYF

v_gene: TRBV6-5
j_gene: TRBJ1-6
abundance: once
len: 14
d_gene: NA
CDR3nt: TGTGCCAGCAGTTACGGGTCAGGGAGGTCACCCCTCCACTTT
CDR3aa: CASSYGSGRSPLHF

v_gene: TRBV11-3
j_gene: TRBJ1-5
abundance: few
len: 16
d_gene: NA
CDR3nt: TGTGCCAGCAGCTTAGAATTTTGGACTTTCTATCAGCCCCAGCATTTT
CDR3aa: CASSLEFWTFYQPQHF

v_gene: TRBV9
j_gene: TRBJ2-7
abundance: NA
len: 15
d_gene: TRBD1
CDR3nt: TGTGCCAGCAGCGTATCAGGGGGCTTTACCTACGAGCAGTACTTC
CDR3aa: CASSVSGGFTYEQYF

v_gene: TRBV7-9
j_gene: TRBJ2-1
abundance: NA
len: 12
d_gene: NA
CDR3nt: TGTGCCAGCAGTCACGAGTGGAATGAGCAGTTCTTC
CDR3aa: CASSHEWNEQFF

v_gene: TRBV2
j_gene: TRBJ2-5
abundance: NA
len: 14
d_gene: NA
CDR3nt: TGTGCCAGCCAAGGGTGGGGAGAGGGCTCGGCCCAGTACTTC
CDR3aa: CASQGWGEGSAQYF

v_gene: TRBV14
j_gene: TRBJ1-2
abundance: NA
len: 16
d_gene: NA
CDR3nt: TGTGCCAGCAGCCAACACCTCGGGACAAGAGGTGATGGCTACACCTTC
CDR3aa: CASSQHLGTRGDGYTF

v_gene: TRBV11-3
j_gene: TRBJ2-7
abundance: NA
len: 17
d_gene: TRBD2
CDR3nt: TGTGCCAGCAGCCCGCAGACTAGCGGGAGAGGGGCCTACGAGCAGTACTTC
CDR3aa: CASSPQTSGRGAYEQYF

v_gene: TRBV21-1
j_gene: TRBJ2-7
abundance: few
len: 18
d_gene: NA
CDR3nt: TGTGCCAGCAGCAAAGAAAGTGGGAGGACAGGGGGCCCGTTGGAGCAGTACTTC
CDR3aa: CASSKESGRTGGPLEQYF

v_gene: TRBV4-1
j_gene: TRBJ1-5
abundance: NA
len: 16
d_gene: NA
CDR3nt: TGCGCCAGCAGCCAAGAAGTAGGACAGTACTTTCGGCCCCAGCATTTT
CDR3aa: CASSQEVGQYFRPQHF

v_gene: TRBV5-4
j_gene: TRBJ1-4
abundance: NA
len: 13
d_gene: NA
CDR3nt: TGTGCCAGCAGCCCAACGGAGGGAGAAAAACTGTTTTTT
CDR3aa: CASSPTEGEKLFF

v_gene: TRBV4-2
j_gene: TRBJ1-1
abundance: NA
len: 15
d_gene: NA
CDR3nt: TGTGCCAGCAGCCAAGGGGGCCTCGAGTACACTGAAGCTTTCTTT
CDR3aa: CASSQGGLEYTEAFF

v_gene: TRBV5-1
j_gene: TRBJ2-1
abundance: NA
len: 15
d_gene: TRBD2
CDR3nt: TGCGCCAGCAGCTTTGCCCGGGGGGCCTACAATGAGCAGTTCTTC
CDR3aa: CASSFARGAYNEQFF

v_gene: TRBV19
j_gene: TRBJ2-3
abundance: once
len: 16
d_gene: NA
CDR3nt: TGTGCCAGTAGTACCGAGGGTCTCGTTCGTGGAGATACGCAGTATTTT
CDR3aa: CASSTEGLVRGDTQYF

v_gene: TRBV6-6
j_gene: TRBJ1-2
abundance: NA
len: 15
d_gene: TRBD1
CDR3nt: TGTGCCAGCAGTTACGGCCGACAGGGGATCAGAGGCTACACCTTC
CDR3aa: CASSYGRQGIRGYTF

v_gene: TRBV6-5
j_gene: TRBJ2-3
abundance: NA
len: 15
d_gene: NA
CDR3nt: TGTGCCACCAAATCCGGGACAACTAACACAGATACGCAGTATTTT
CDR3aa: CATKSGTTNTDTQYF

v_gene: TRBV2
j_gene: TRBJ1-4
abundance: NA
len: 12
d_gene: NA
CDR3nt: TGTGCCAGCATTGCAGGGTTAGGGAAACTGTTTTTT
CDR3aa: CASIAGLGKLFF

v_gene: TRBV5-1
j_gene: TRBJ2-1
abundance: NA
len: 17
d_gene: TRBD2
CDR3nt: TGCGCCAGCAGCTTGTGGGTTGCAGCGGGAGGGGACAATGAGCAGTTCTTC
CDR3aa: CASSLWVAAGGDNEQFF

v_gene: TRBV11-2
j_gene: TRBJ2-7
abundance: NA
len: 18
d_gene: TRBD1
CDR3nt: TGTGCCAGCAGCGTCGACCGAGCAGCCGGGACAGGGACCTACGAGCAGTACTTC
CDR3aa: CASSVDRAAGTGTYEQYF

v_gene: TRBV7-2
j_gene: TRBJ2-1
abundance: NA
len: 14
d_gene: TRBD2
CDR3nt: TGTGCCAGCAGCTCTCATAGCGGGGGCCATGAGCAGTTCTTC
CDR3aa: CASSSHSGGHEQFF

v_gene: TRBV5-4
j_gene: TRBJ2-4
abundance: NA
len: 16
d_gene: TRBD1
CDR3nt: TGTGCCAGCAGCCCGGGGGGACAGGGGGCTGGAAACATTCAGTACTTC
CDR3aa: CASSPGGQGAGNIQYF

v_gene: TRBV5-1
j_gene: TRBJ1-1
abundance: NA
len: 14
d_gene: TRBD1
CDR3nt: TGCGCCAGCAGAATTGACAGGGGATGGGTTGAAGCTTTCTTT
CDR3aa: CASRIDRGWVEAFF

v_gene: TRBV27
j_gene: TRBJ2-7
abundance: once
len: 14
d_gene: TRBD1
CDR3nt: TGTGCCAGCAAGCAGGTACAGGGGCTGGACGAGCAGTACTTC
CDR3aa: CASKQVQGLDEQYF

v_gene: TRBV7-9
j_gene: TRBJ1-2
abundance: NA
len: 12
d_gene: NA
CDR3nt: TGTGCCAGCAGTCCCTACTCCTATGGCTACACCTTC
CDR3aa: CASSPYSYGYTF

v_gene: TRBV18
j_gene: TRBJ2-1
abundance: NA
len: 13
d_gene: TRBD1
CDR3nt: TGTGCCAGCTCACCAACAGGGGGCAATGAGCAGTTCTTC
CDR3aa: CASSPTGGNEQFF

v_gene: TRBV18
j_gene: TRBJ1-1
abundance: NA
len: 18
d_gene: TRBD1
CDR3nt: TGTGCCAGCTCACCATGGGACAGGGGGCACCTACCGGCCACTGAAGCTTTCTTT
CDR3aa: CASSPWDRGHLPATEAFF

v_gene: TRBV7-2
j_gene: TRBJ2-5
abundance: NA
len: 13
d_gene: NA
CDR3nt: TGTGCCAGCAATCTACAGGTACAAGAGACCCAGTACTTC
CDR3aa: CASNLQVQETQYF

v_gene: TRBV4-1
j_gene: TRBJ1-4
abundance: NA
len: 18
d_gene: NA
CDR3nt: TGCGCCAGCAGCCAAGTCGTAAGAGGGGGAGAGGCTAATGAAAAACTGTTTTTT
CDR3aa: CASSQVVRGGEANEKLFF

v_gene: TRBV2
j_gene: TRBJ2-7
abundance: NA
len: 13
d_gene: TRBD2
CDR3nt: TGTGCCAGCAGCGGAAGCGGGAGAGGCGAGCAGTACTTC
CDR3aa: CASSGSGRGEQYF

v_gene: TRBV5-1
j_gene: TRBJ2-3
abundance: once
len: 15
d_gene: NA
CDR3nt: TGCGCCAGCAGCTTGGGGCGGGGAAGCACAGATACGCAGTATTTT
CDR3aa: CASSLGRGSTDTQYF

v_gene: TRBV2
j_gene: TRBJ2-7
abundance: NA
len: 13
d_gene: TRBD1
CDR3nt: TGTGCCAGCAAGGAGGAGACAGGGAACGAGCAGTACTTC
CDR3aa: CASKEETGNEQYF

v_gene: TRBV11-3
j_gene: TRBJ2-7
abundance: NA
len: 20
d_gene: NA
CDR3nt: TGTGCCAGCAGTCCACAGGGCCACGCCACACTAGCGCGAAGCTCCTACGAGCAGTACTTC
CDR3aa: CASSPQGHATLARSSYEQYF

v_gene: TRBV5-5
j_gene: TRBJ1-2
abundance: NA
len: 13
d_gene: NA
CDR3nt: TGTGCCAGCAGCTTGGGGGGGGGCTATGGCTACACCTTC
CDR3aa: CASSLGGGYGYTF

v_gene: TRBV5-4
j_gene: TRBJ1-2
abundance: NA
len: 13
d_gene: TRBD1
CDR3nt: TGTGCCAGCAGCCAGGACAGGGCCTATGGCTACACCTTC
CDR3aa: CASSQDRAYGYTF

v_gene: TRBV9
j_gene: TRBJ1-1
abundance: once
len: 15
d_gene: NA
CDR3nt: TGTGCCAGCAGCGTAGGCTCCAGGGATAACACTGAAGCTTTCTTT
CDR3aa: CASSVGSRDNTEAFF